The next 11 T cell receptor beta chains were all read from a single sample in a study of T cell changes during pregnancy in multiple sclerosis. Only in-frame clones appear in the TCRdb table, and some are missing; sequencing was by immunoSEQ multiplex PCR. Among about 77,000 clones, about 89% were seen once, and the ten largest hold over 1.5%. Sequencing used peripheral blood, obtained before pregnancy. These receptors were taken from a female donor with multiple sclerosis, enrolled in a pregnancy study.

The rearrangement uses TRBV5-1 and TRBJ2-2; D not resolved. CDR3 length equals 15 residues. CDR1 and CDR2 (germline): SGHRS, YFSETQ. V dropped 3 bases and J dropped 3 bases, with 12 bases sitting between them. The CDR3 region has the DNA TGCGCCAGCAGCTACTCCTCGACTGACACCGGGGAGCTGTTTTTT. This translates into CASSYSSTDTGELFF.

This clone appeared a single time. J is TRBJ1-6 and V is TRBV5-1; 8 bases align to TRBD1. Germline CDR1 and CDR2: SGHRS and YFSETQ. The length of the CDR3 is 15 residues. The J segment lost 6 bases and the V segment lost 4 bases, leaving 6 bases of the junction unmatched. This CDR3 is CASSAGTGGNSPLHF. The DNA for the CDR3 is TGCGCCAGCAGCGCAGGGACAGGCGGTAATTCACCCCTCCACTTT.

The CDR3 spells CASSSGGEQYF. The CDR3 coding sequence is TGTGCCAGCAGTTCGGGGGGCGAGCAGTACTTC. The chain links TRBV5-4 to TRBJ2-7; 7 bases match TRBD2. The germline V gene encodes CDR1 SGHNT and CDR2 YYREEE (reference sequence). V dropped 5 bases and J dropped 6; count of bases not matched to a gene: 2. The CDR3 extends over 11 amino acids.

CDR3 nucleotides: TGTGCCAGCAGCTCTGGACTAGCGGGGGGAAGGGATACGCAGTATTTT. Translated, it gives CASSSGLAGGRDTQYF. J is TRBJ2-3 and V is TRBV5-4; TRBD2 matches 14 bases. The CDR3 totals 16 residues. V lost 3 bases to trimming and J lost 6 bases; unmatched junction nucleotides: 6. From germline, CDR1 is SGHNT and CDR2 YYREEE (reference sequence).

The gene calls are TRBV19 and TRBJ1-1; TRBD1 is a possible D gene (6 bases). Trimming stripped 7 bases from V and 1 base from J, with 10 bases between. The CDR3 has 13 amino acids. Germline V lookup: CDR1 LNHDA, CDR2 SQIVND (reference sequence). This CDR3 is CASISGQNTEAFF. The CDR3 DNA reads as TGTGCCAGTATCTCGGGACAGAACACTGAAGCTTTCTTT.

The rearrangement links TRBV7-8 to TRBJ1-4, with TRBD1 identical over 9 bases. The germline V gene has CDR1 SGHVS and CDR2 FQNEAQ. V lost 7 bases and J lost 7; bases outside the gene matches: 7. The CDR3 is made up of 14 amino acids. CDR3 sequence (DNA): TGTGCCAGCAACACCGGGACAGGGCCTGAAAAACTGTTTTTT. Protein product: CASNTGTGPEKLFF.

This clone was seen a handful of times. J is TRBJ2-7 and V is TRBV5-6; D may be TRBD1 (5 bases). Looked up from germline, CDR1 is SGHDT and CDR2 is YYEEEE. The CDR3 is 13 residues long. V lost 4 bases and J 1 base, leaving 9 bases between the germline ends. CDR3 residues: CASSPTGSYEQYF. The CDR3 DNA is TGTGCCAGCAGCCCAACAGGATCCTACGAGCAGTACTTC.

DNA for the CDR3: TGTGCCAGCAGCGTCGATCAGATGGGAGTAGAGACCCAGTACTTC. Its translation is CASSVDQMGVETQYF. The genes are TRBV9 and TRBJ2-5; maybe TRBD2 (5 bases). CDR3 size: 15 residues. Germline V gene data show CDR1 as SGDLS and CDR2 as YYNGEE. Trimming pared 2 bases from V and 4 bases from J, leaving 15 bases between.

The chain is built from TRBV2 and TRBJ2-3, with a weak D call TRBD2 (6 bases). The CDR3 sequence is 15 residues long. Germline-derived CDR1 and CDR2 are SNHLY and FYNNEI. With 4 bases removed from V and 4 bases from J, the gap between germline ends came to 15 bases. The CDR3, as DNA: TGTGCCAGCAGTGCCCTACTAGCAGAGTCAGATACGCAGTATTTT. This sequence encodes CASSALLAESDTQYF.

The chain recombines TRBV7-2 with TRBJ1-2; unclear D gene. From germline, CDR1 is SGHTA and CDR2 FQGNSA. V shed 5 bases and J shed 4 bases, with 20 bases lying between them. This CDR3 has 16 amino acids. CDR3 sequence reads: CASSAAPDKAGYGYTF. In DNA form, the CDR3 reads TGTGCCAGCAGCGCCGCCCCCGACAAAGCGGGCTATGGCTACACCTTC.

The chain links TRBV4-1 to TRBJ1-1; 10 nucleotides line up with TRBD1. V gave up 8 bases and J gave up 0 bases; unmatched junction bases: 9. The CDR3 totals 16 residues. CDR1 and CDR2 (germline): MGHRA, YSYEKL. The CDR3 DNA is TGCGCCAGCGCGAGGGGACAGGGGTCTCTGAACACTGAAGCTTTCTTT. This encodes CASARGQGSLNTEAFF.